Each of the 11 T cell receptor beta chains below was sequenced from the same sample in a study of identical twins. TCRdb re-derived calls from the 5' RACE reads in MiXCR, one entry per CDR3 protein. The profile covers 300,000 to 400,000 distinct CDR3 sequences, with approximately 9.1% appearing a single time and approximately 9.3% taken by the ten largest. Sample: naive T cells sorted from blood. The receptors were sampled from a woman aged 45-59 years in good health.

This chain joins TRBV6-6 and TRBJ2-1, with no clear D. The length of the CDR3 is 16 residues. Germline V gives CDR1 MNHNY, CDR2 SVGAGI (reference sequence). The V and J ends lost 7 bases and 2 bases respectively, with 18 bases between them. This CDR3 reads CASTRSVDRTYNEQFF. Here the CDR3 DNA reads TGTGCCAGCACCCGATCTGTGGATAGGACCTACAATGAGCAGTTCTTC.

This chain links TRBV30 with TRBJ2-7, with D possibly TRBD1 on 5 matching bases. Trimming took 0 bases from V and 7 from J, leaving 7 bases between them. CDR3 length: 11 amino acids. The germline CDR1 and CDR2 sequences are GTSNPN and SVGIG (reference sequence). CDR3 nucleotide sequence: TGTGCCTGGAGTGTAAAGGGGGAGCAGTACGTC. Its protein is CAWSVKGEQYV.

This clonotype has only a few counts. The genes are TRBV12-3 or TRBV12-4 and TRBJ2-1, with 8 positions matching TRBD2. The V gene end was trimmed by 3 bases and the J gene end by 9 bases; junction bases not matched to a gene: 16. The CDR3 has 17 amino acids. In nucleotides, the CDR3 is TGTGCCAGCAGTTTCCTATCCATGCGGGAGGCGGGAAGTGAGCAGTTCTTC. As protein: CASSFLSMREAGSEQFF.

In its sample, this clonotype was seen many times. This chain links TRBV10-3 with TRBJ1-1; D not resolved. Trimming shortened V by 3 bases and J by 7 bases, and 9 bases separated the two germline ends. Germline V lookup: CDR1 ENHRY, CDR2 SYGVKD. This CDR3 spans 12 amino acids. The CDR3 nucleotides are TGTGCCATCAGTGATACCGGGAATGAAGCTTTCTTT. Translation: CAISDTGNEAFF.

This rearrangement joins TRBV20-1 to TRBJ2-1, with 8 bases fitting TRBD2. Germline V lookup: CDR1 DFQATT, CDR2 SNEGSKA (reference sequence). This CDR3 comprises 13 residues. With V trimmed by 5 bases and J by 9 bases, 9 bases remained unmatched. CDR3 loop: CSAGLAGPAEQFF. CDR3 nucleotide sequence: TGCAGTGCTGGCTTAGCGGGACCGGCTGAGCAGTTCTTC.

This clonotype was observed a handful of times. The J gene is TRBJ1-5, the V gene TRBV10-3, with D tentatively TRBD1 (6 bases). The V end was cut by 2 bases, the J end by 7 bases, with 21 bases between. This CDR3 is 17 amino acids long. Germline V gene data show CDR1 as ENHRY and CDR2 as SYGVKD. CDR3 in amino acids: CAISEPIGLTGIQPQHF. DNA of the CDR3: TGTGCCATCAGTGAGCCCATCGGGCTGACAGGAATACAGCCCCAGCATTTT.

This clonotype was recorded a few times. V is TRBV29-1 and J is TRBJ2-2; D remains ambiguous. Germline-derived CDR1 and CDR2 are SQVTM and ANQGSEA. The V end was cut by 2 bases, the J end by 5 bases, with 18 bases between. The CDR3 loop spans 16 amino acids. The DNA for the CDR3 is TGCAGCGTTGAACTCTCGGACGCTGGTCGGACCGGGGAGCTGTTTTTT. It is translated as CSVELSDAGRTGELFF.

The V call is TRBV20-1, the J call TRBJ2-7; 8 positions match TRBD2. J was trimmed by 2 bases and V by 4 bases; bases with no gene match: 7. This CDR3 has 14 residues. Germline V gene data show CDR1 as DFQATT and CDR2 as SNEGSKA (reference sequence). The CDR3: CSATETGGAYEQYF. The CDR3 coding sequence is TGCAGTGCTACCGAGACCGGGGGGGCCTACGAGCAGTACTTC.

DNA for the CDR3: TGTGCCAGCAGTGAATGGGGACAGGATTCGGGTGGCTACACCTTC. Protein: CASSEWGQDSGGYTF. This rearrangement joins TRBV6-1 to TRBJ1-2, with TRBD1 matching over 8 bases. The CDR3 length is 15 residues. The V gene end was trimmed by 2 bases and the J gene end by 7 bases; junction bases not matched to a gene: 9. In germline, CDR1 is MNHNS, CDR2 SASEGT.

This clonotype has more than one count but fewer than ten. J is TRBJ2-7 and V is TRBV6-4, with 9 bases lining up with TRBD1. CDR1 and CDR2 (germline): MRHNA, SNTAGT. Trimming at V came to 6 bases and at J to 0 bases, leaving 12 bases not matched to a gene. The CDR3 totals 17 residues. For the CDR3, the DNA is TGTGCCAGCAGGGGGGACAGGGCCTATACCTTCTCCTACGAGCAGTACTTC. Its protein product is CASRGDRAYTFSYEQYF.

This clonotype has just a few counts. The CDR3 here is CASSYLNTRGTYGYTF. The CDR3, as DNA: TGTGCCAGCAGTTACTTGAACACCAGGGGGACCTATGGCTACACCTTC. The chain uses TRBV6-6 and TRBJ1-2; 7 positions agree with TRBD1. This CDR3 is 16 amino acids long. V shed 1 base and J 4 bases; nucleotides not matched to a gene: 9. Germline lookup yields CDR1 MNHNY and CDR2 SVGAGI (reference sequence).